A single T cell receptor beta chain is shown here with its context. The sample is drawn from a study of blood T cell repertoires in COVID-19. This table comes from immunoSEQ multiplex PCR, and its TCRdb copy is limited to in-frame clones, with some not included. The sample includes about 230,000 clones, 84% seen only once; the top ten take about 1.5%. The TCR originated in a woman between 40 and 50 years old who had recovered from COVID-19. Sequenced: peripheral blood.

CDR3 amino acids: CASRQGTGATEAFF. The CDR3 DNA reads as TGTGCCAGCAGGCAAGGGACAGGGGCCACTGAAGCTTTCTTT. The J gene is TRBJ1-1, the V gene TRBV2; TRBD1 matches 10 bases. The CDR3 contains 14 residues. V gave up 6 bases and J gave up 4 bases; unmatched junction bases: 5. Germline V gives CDR1 SNHLY, CDR2 FYNNEI. Combining the CDR3 with reference TRBV2 and TRBJ1-1 gives the whole variable domain EPEVTQTPSHQVTQMGQEVILRCVPISNHLYFYWYRQILGQKVEFLVSFYNNEISEKSEIFDDQFSVERPDGSNFTLKIRSTKLEDSAMYFCASRQGTGATEAFFGQGTRLTVV.